A single TCR beta chain is shown here with its context. Its antigen is not identified. The ViraFEST assay expanded antigen-specific CD4+ T cells with viral peptide pools before sequencing. Cultured cells yielded isolated CD4+ T cells after nine to ten days. Every participant took two doses of the BNT162b2 or mRNA-1273 vaccine. Days 3 and 7 saw half the medium replaced with IL-2 medium. This CDR3 is 15 amino acids long. The source of the sample is a study of vaccination effects on CD4 cells after COVID-19. General observations from the study: Healthy vaccinees showed cross-reactivity with common cold coronaviruses in only 1 of 255 vaccine-induced clones.

TCRdb's table, derived via immunoSEQ multiplex PCR, lists solely in-frame clones and lacks some. The sample lists approximately 12,000 clones; approximately 75% were seen once. Source: CD4+ T cells from PBMCs cultured with SARS-CoV-2 spike peptides, taken after COVID-19 vaccination. The sequence was obtained from a human donor who received a COVID-19 vaccine. This chain uses TRBV21-1 with TRBJ2-3; the table calls TRBD2, which could not be checked here. TRBV21-1 is reported as a pseudogene. The CDR3 loop is CASRPGRERTDTQYF. The CDR3 coding sequence is TGTGCCAGCAGGCCTGGGCGGGAGCGCACAGATACGCAGTATTTT.